This is a list of T cell receptor beta chains from one sample in a study of T cells in Graves' hyperthyroidism and ophthalmopathy. Via MiXCR, TCRdb re-called the multiplex PCR reads, giving one row per CDR3 protein. Altogether a few hundred thousand distinct CDR3 sequences are present, about 43% being singletons, with the ten largest covering 8.2%. Sample: peripheral blood or thyroid tissue (not recorded which). The source of these receptors is a woman aged 18-29 years with Graves' hyperthyroidism. CDR3s include the opening cysteine and the closing phenylalanine or tryptophan. A D gene is named only where the DNA matches it firmly. Part of the rows lack a size; the others show once, few, many or a class for expanded clones.

V gene: TRBV7-2
D gene: .
CDR3 length: 11
J gene: TRBJ1-2
clone size: .
CDR3 DNA: TGTGCCAGCAGCTTCGGACAGGGCTACACCTTC
CDR3 protein: CASSFGQGYTF

V gene: TRBV15
D gene: .
CDR3 length: 17
J gene: TRBJ2-6
clone size: .
CDR3 DNA: TGTGCCACCAGCAGAGAGAAGGAAGGACTCTGGGCCAACGTCCTGACTTTC
CDR3 protein: CATSREKEGLWANVLTF

V gene: TRBV10-3
D gene: TRBD1
CDR3 length: 12
J gene: TRBJ2-7
clone size: .
CDR3 DNA: TGTGCCATCAGCGACAGGGTCGGTGAGCAGTACTTC
CDR3 protein: CAISDRVGEQYF

V gene: TRBV9
D gene: TRBD1
CDR3 length: 15
J gene: TRBJ1-1
clone size: .
CDR3 DNA: TGTGCCAGCAGTCTCCCCGGGACAGCGAACACTGAAGCTTTCTTT
CDR3 protein: CASSLPGTANTEAFF

V gene: TRBV6-5
D gene: .
CDR3 length: 17
J gene: TRBJ1-1
clone size: .
CDR3 DNA: TGTGCCAGCAGCCCAAGCGACCCCTCTCGCCTGAACACTGAAGCTTTCTTT
CDR3 protein: CASSPSDPSRLNTEAFF

V gene: TRBV5-1
D gene: .
CDR3 length: 14
J gene: TRBJ1-5
clone size: many
CDR3 DNA: TGCGCCAGCAGCCCGGGTAGCAGTAATCAGCCCCAGCATTTT
CDR3 protein: CASSPGSSNQPQHF

V gene: TRBV12-3/TRBV12-4
D gene: TRBD1
CDR3 length: 15
J gene: TRBJ1-5
clone size: .
CDR3 DNA: TGTGCCGCTCGGACAGGGAAGTATAGCAATCAGCCCCAGCATTTT
CDR3 protein: CAARTGKYSNQPQHF

V gene: TRBV24-1
D gene: .
CDR3 length: 12
J gene: TRBJ2-2
clone size: .
CDR3 DNA: TGTGCCAGCAACCCAGGGGTCGGGGAGCTGTTTTTT
CDR3 protein: CASNPGVGELFF

V gene: TRBV29-1
D gene: .
CDR3 length: 12
J gene: TRBJ1-4
clone size: .
CDR3 DNA: TGCAGCGTCCTACAGGGATCTGAAAAACTGTTTTTT
CDR3 protein: CSVLQGSEKLFF

V gene: TRBV2
D gene: TRBD2
CDR3 length: 15
J gene: TRBJ2-7
clone size: .
CDR3 DNA: TGTGCCCGCACCGGGACAGCGGGAGGTACCTACGAGCAGTACTTC
CDR3 protein: CARTGTAGGTYEQYF

V gene: TRBV24-1
D gene: TRBD1
CDR3 length: 14
J gene: TRBJ1-2
clone size: many
CDR3 DNA: TGTGCCACCAGTGACTCCGGGACAGCCTATGGCTACACCTTC
CDR3 protein: CATSDSGTAYGYTF

V gene: TRBV7-9
D gene: .
CDR3 length: 14
J gene: TRBJ2-2
clone size: .
CDR3 DNA: TGTGCCAGCAGCCCTCTCCAGGGATCCGGGGAGCTGTTTTTT
CDR3 protein: CASSPLQGSGELFF

V gene: TRBV12-3/TRBV12-4
D gene: .
CDR3 length: 15
J gene: TRBJ1-1
clone size: few
CDR3 DNA: TGTGCCAGCAGCCGAAGGACGGATCCGAACACTGAAGCTTTCTTT
CDR3 protein: CASSRRTDPNTEAFF

V gene: TRBV7-2
D gene: .
CDR3 length: 15
J gene: TRBJ2-7
clone size: .
CDR3 DNA: TGTGCCAGCAGCTCGGTGGCAGGGCCCTCCTACGAGCAGTACTTC
CDR3 protein: CASSSVAGPSYEQYF

V gene: TRBV2
D gene: TRBD1
CDR3 length: 13
J gene: TRBJ1-2
clone size: .
CDR3 DNA: TGTGCCAGCACCAGGCAGGGGGCCTATGGCTACACCTTC
CDR3 protein: CASTRQGAYGYTF

V gene: TRBV29-1
D gene: .
CDR3 length: 14
J gene: TRBJ2-5
clone size: .
CDR3 DNA: TGCAGCGTTCCAAGCGAGTACAAACAAGAGACCCAGTACTTC
CDR3 protein: CSVPSEYKQETQYF

V gene: TRBV10-2
D gene: .
CDR3 length: 14
J gene: TRBJ1-6
clone size: once
CDR3 DNA: TGCGCCAGCAGACGGGGTCTAGGGACTTCACCCCTCCACTTT
CDR3 protein: CASRRGLGTSPLHF

V gene: TRBV2
D gene: TRBD1
CDR3 length: 15
J gene: TRBJ1-1
clone size: .
CDR3 DNA: TGTGCCAGCAGTGAAGAAGGGCGGACAGGGGAGGGAGCTTTCTTT
CDR3 protein: CASSEEGRTGEGAFF

V gene: TRBV7-3
D gene: TRBD1
CDR3 length: 16
J gene: TRBJ1-2
clone size: .
CDR3 DNA: TGTGCCAGCAGCTTAAGCTCGACAGGGCGGAACTATGGCTACACCTTC
CDR3 protein: CASSLSSTGRNYGYTF

V gene: TRBV25-1
D gene: TRBD1
CDR3 length: 13
J gene: TRBJ1-2
clone size: few
CDR3 DNA: TGTGCCAGCAGCAATAGCCCAGGGGGGGGCTACACCTTC
CDR3 protein: CASSNSPGGGYTF

V gene: TRBV25-1
D gene: .
CDR3 length: 13
J gene: TRBJ1-3
clone size: .
CDR3 DNA: TGCGCCAGCAACCTAGGGGTTGGAAACACCATATATTTT
CDR3 protein: CASNLGVGNTIYF

V gene: TRBV12-3/TRBV12-4
D gene: .
CDR3 length: 15
J gene: TRBJ1-4
clone size: once
CDR3 DNA: TGTGCCAGCAGTTTGTTTCCAGGGCGAAATGAAAAACTGTCTTTT
CDR3 protein: CASSLFPGRNEKLSF

V gene: TRBV7-3
D gene: .
CDR3 length: 13
J gene: TRBJ2-2
clone size: .
CDR3 DNA: TGTGCCAGCAGCTTCACCCCTCCCGGGGAGCTGTTTTTT
CDR3 protein: CASSFTPPGELFF

V gene: TRBV6-6
D gene: .
CDR3 length: 15
J gene: TRBJ1-5
clone size: few
CDR3 DNA: TGTGCCAGCAGTGAACGGCAGTATAGCAATCAGCCCCAGCATTTT
CDR3 protein: CASSERQYSNQPQHF

V gene: TRBV5-1
D gene: .
CDR3 length: 15
J gene: TRBJ2-2
clone size: .
CDR3 DNA: TGCGCCAGCAGCCAAACGGGGGCCGGGAACGGGGAGCTGTTTTTT
CDR3 protein: CASSQTGAGNGELFF

V gene: TRBV10-3
D gene: TRBD1
CDR3 length: 15
J gene: TRBJ1-3
clone size: .
CDR3 DNA: TGTGCCACCCACGCCCAGGGGGTCTATGGCTACACCATATATTTT
CDR3 protein: CATHAQGVYGYTIYF

V gene: TRBV7-9
D gene: .
CDR3 length: 14
J gene: TRBJ1-2
clone size: few
CDR3 DNA: TGTGCCAGCAGCTTAGGTGGACCGGGTGTGGACTACACCTTC
CDR3 protein: CASSLGGPGVDYTF

V gene: TRBV10-3
D gene: .
CDR3 length: 13
J gene: TRBJ2-6
clone size: .
CDR3 DNA: TGTGCCACCAGTGCGGACAGGGCCAACGTCCTGACTTTC
CDR3 protein: CATSADRANVLTF

V gene: TRBV29-1
D gene: TRBD1
CDR3 length: 12
J gene: TRBJ1-1
clone size: many
CDR3 DNA: TGCAGCGTTCGGACAGGGATTACTGAAGCTTTCTTT
CDR3 protein: CSVRTGITEAFF

V gene: TRBV9
D gene: TRBD1
CDR3 length: 16
J gene: TRBJ1-2
clone size: few
CDR3 DNA: TGTGCCAGCAGCCTTGGGACAGCCGGGGCAGGGTATGGCTACACCTTC
CDR3 protein: CASSLGTAGAGYGYTF

V gene: TRBV20-1
D gene: .
CDR3 length: 15
J gene: TRBJ2-5
clone size: few
CDR3 DNA: TGCAGTGCTAGTCCGGGACTGATCATCCAAGAGACCCAGTACTTC
CDR3 protein: CSASPGLIIQETQYF

V gene: TRBV2
D gene: TRBD2
CDR3 length: 16
J gene: TRBJ2-7
clone size: many
CDR3 DNA: TGTGCCAGCAGTGAGCCTAGCGGGCTTAGCTCCTACGAGCAGTACTTC
CDR3 protein: CASSEPSGLSSYEQYF

V gene: TRBV12-3/TRBV12-4
D gene: TRBD1
CDR3 length: 14
J gene: TRBJ2-7
clone size: few
CDR3 DNA: TGTGCCAGCAGCCAGACAGGGCCTAGGGACGAGCAGTACTTC
CDR3 protein: CASSQTGPRDEQYF

V gene: TRBV29-1
D gene: TRBD1
CDR3 length: 11
J gene: TRBJ1-2
clone size: .
CDR3 DNA: TGCAGCACAGGGGGCTTGTGGGGCTACACCTTC
CDR3 protein: CSTGGLWGYTF

V gene: TRBV2
D gene: .
CDR3 length: 14
J gene: TRBJ1-2
clone size: .
CDR3 DNA: TGTGCCAGCAGCCCCGGGACAACTAGAGGTGGCTACACCTTC
CDR3 protein: CASSPGTTRGGYTF

V gene: TRBV25-1
D gene: .
CDR3 length: 14
J gene: TRBJ1-4
clone size: .
CDR3 DNA: TGTGCCAGCAGTGAATTTTCGGGAGGTGAAAAACTGTTTTTT
CDR3 protein: CASSEFSGGEKLFF

V gene: TRBV7-3
D gene: .
CDR3 length: 15
J gene: TRBJ1-4
clone size: .
CDR3 DNA: TGTGCCAGCAGCTTAAACTCCGGGGCAGGGGAAAAACTGTTTTTT
CDR3 protein: CASSLNSGAGEKLFF

V gene: TRBV24-1
D gene: TRBD1
CDR3 length: 16
J gene: TRBJ1-4
clone size: many
CDR3 DNA: TGTGCCACCAGTGACGCCCGAACAGGGGGCGGCGAAAAACTGTTTTTT
CDR3 protein: CATSDARTGGGEKLFF

V gene: TRBV7-8
D gene: TRBD1
CDR3 length: 14
J gene: TRBJ2-7
clone size: .
CDR3 DNA: TGTGCCAGCAGCCGCCGGGACAGGGGTAACGAGCAGTACTTC
CDR3 protein: CASSRRDRGNEQYF

V gene: TRBV7-6
D gene: .
CDR3 length: 14
J gene: TRBJ2-7
clone size: .
CDR3 DNA: TGTGCCAGCAGCGCCGCGGGGAACTCCTACGAGCAGTACTTC
CDR3 protein: CASSAAGNSYEQYF

V gene: TRBV7-4
D gene: .
CDR3 length: 15
J gene: TRBJ1-1
clone size: few
CDR3 DNA: TGTGCCAGCAGCTTCCGCAGGGGCGGGAGCACTGAAGCTTTCTTT
CDR3 protein: CASSFRRGGSTEAFF

V gene: TRBV20-1
D gene: .
CDR3 length: 12
J gene: TRBJ1-2
clone size: .
CDR3 DNA: TGCAGTGGTAGCAGGGGTGACTATGGCTACACCTTC
CDR3 protein: CSGSRGDYGYTF

V gene: TRBV5-1
D gene: .
CDR3 length: 15
J gene: TRBJ2-7
clone size: .
CDR3 DNA: TGCGCCAGCAGCTTCAGTGGCGGGGACAGCTACGAGCAGTACTTC
CDR3 protein: CASSFSGGDSYEQYF

V gene: TRBV6-1
D gene: .
CDR3 length: 13
J gene: TRBJ1-5
clone size: .
CDR3 DNA: TGTGCCAGCAGTGAACGGGACAATCAGCTCCAGCATTTT
CDR3 protein: CASSERDNQLQHF

V gene: TRBV7-2
D gene: .
CDR3 length: 14
J gene: TRBJ2-2
clone size: few
CDR3 DNA: TGTGCCGGTAGAGCTCGCCGAAACACCGGGGAGCTGTTTTTT
CDR3 protein: CAGRARRNTGELFF

V gene: TRBV15
D gene: .
CDR3 length: 12
J gene: TRBJ2-7
clone size: .
CDR3 DNA: TGTGCCACCAGCAGCTCCTATTACGAGCAGTACTTC
CDR3 protein: CATSSSYYEQYF

V gene: TRBV7-9
D gene: TRBD1
CDR3 length: 17
J gene: TRBJ1-6
clone size: few
CDR3 DNA: TGTGCCAGCAGCAAACAGGGGGCGGGTGTGTATAATTCACCCCTCCACTTT
CDR3 protein: CASSKQGAGVYNSPLHF

V gene: TRBV7-9
D gene: .
CDR3 length: 15
J gene: TRBJ1-2
clone size: .
CDR3 DNA: TGTGCCAGCAGCCAGATGCAGGGTTATGACTATGGCTACACCTTC
CDR3 protein: CASSQMQGYDYGYTF

V gene: TRBV10-3
D gene: TRBD2
CDR3 length: 16
J gene: TRBJ2-3
clone size: .
CDR3 DNA: TGTGCCATCAGTGAGTCGAAAGCGGGAGGGACAGATACGCAGTATTTT
CDR3 protein: CAISESKAGGTDTQYF

V gene: TRBV2
D gene: .
CDR3 length: 11
J gene: TRBJ1-2
clone size: many
CDR3 DNA: TGTGCCTCCTCGGCTGACTCTGGCTACACCTTC
CDR3 protein: CASSADSGYTF

V gene: TRBV24-1
D gene: TRBD2
CDR3 length: 15
J gene: TRBJ2-7
clone size: .
CDR3 DNA: TGTGCCACCAGTGGGCTAGCGGGATATCTCCACGAGCAGTACTTC
CDR3 protein: CATSGLAGYLHEQYF

V gene: TRBV6-1
D gene: .
CDR3 length: 13
J gene: TRBJ1-1
clone size: .
CDR3 DNA: TGTGCCAGCACCAAACCTGGGGGCACTGAAGCTTTCTTT
CDR3 protein: CASTKPGGTEAFF